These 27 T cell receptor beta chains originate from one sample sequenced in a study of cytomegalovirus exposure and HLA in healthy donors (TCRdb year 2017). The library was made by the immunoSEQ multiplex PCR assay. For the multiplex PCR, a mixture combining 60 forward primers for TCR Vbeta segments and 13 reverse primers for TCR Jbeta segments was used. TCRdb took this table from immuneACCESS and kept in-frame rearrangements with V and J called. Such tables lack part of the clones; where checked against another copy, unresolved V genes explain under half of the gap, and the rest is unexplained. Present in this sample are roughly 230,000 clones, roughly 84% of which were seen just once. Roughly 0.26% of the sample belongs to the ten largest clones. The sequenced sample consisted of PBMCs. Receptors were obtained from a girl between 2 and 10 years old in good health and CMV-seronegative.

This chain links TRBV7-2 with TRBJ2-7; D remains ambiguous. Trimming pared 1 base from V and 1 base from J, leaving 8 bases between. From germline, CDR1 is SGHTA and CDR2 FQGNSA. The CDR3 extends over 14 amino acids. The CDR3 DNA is TGTGCCAGCAGCTTAGAACACAGTTCCTACGAGCAGTACTTC. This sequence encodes CASSLEHSSYEQYF.

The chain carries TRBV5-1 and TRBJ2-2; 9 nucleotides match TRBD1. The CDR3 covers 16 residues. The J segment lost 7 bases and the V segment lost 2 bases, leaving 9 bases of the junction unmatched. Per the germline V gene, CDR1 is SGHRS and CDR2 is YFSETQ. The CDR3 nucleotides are TGCGCCAGCAGCTTTTCACAGGGGGCGGTCATCGGGGAGCTGTTTTTT. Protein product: CASSFSQGAVIGELFF.

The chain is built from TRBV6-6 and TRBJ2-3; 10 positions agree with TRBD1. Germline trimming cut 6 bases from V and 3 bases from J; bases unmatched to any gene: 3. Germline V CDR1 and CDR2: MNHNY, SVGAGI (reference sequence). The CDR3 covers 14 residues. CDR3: CASSWDRGTDTQYF. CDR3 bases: TGTGCCAGCAGCTGGGACAGGGGTACAGATACGCAGTATTTT.

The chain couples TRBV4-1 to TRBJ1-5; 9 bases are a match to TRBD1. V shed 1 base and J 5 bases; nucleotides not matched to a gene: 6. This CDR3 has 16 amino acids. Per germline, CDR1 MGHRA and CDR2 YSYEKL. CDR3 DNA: TGCGCCAGCAGCCAAGTCGGACAGGGGAGTTATCAGCCCCAGCATTTT. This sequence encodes CASSQVGQGSYQPQHF.

The chain's CDR3 is CATSRGSGGTQETQYF. The CDR3 DNA reads TGTGCCACCAGCAGAGGCAGCGGGGGCACCCAAGAGACCCAGTACTTC. This chain links TRBV15 with TRBJ2-5, with 8 positions matching TRBD2. The V gene end was trimmed by 1 base and the J gene end by 1 base; junction bases not matched to a gene: 5. Germline V gene data show CDR1 as LNHNV and CDR2 as YYDKDF (reference sequence). CDR3 length: 16 residues.

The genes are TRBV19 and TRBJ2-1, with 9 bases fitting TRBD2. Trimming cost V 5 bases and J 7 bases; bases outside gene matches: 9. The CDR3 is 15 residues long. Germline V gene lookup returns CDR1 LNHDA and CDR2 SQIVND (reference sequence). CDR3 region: CASSRVAGEGNEQFF. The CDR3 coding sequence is TGTGCCAGTAGTCGGGTAGCGGGAGAGGGTAATGAGCAGTTCTTC.

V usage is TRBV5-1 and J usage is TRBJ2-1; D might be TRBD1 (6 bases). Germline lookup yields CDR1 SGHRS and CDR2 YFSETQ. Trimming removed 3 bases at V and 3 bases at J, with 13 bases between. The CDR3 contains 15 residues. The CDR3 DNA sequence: TGCGCCAGCAGCTCAGGTGACAGGATCTACAATGAGCAGTTCTTC. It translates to CASSSGDRIYNEQFF.

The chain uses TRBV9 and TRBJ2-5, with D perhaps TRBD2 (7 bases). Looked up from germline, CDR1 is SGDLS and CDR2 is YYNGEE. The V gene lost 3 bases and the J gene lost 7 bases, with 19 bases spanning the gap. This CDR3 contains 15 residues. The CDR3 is CASSGTSRGGATQYF. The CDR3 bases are TGTGCCAGCAGCGGAACTTCCAGGGGAGGGGCGACCCAGTACTTC.

CDR3 sequence (DNA): TGTGCCAGCAGCGTAGCTTTCCAGCGGGGTTACAATGAGCAGTTCTTC. Its translation is CASSVAFQRGYNEQFF. The chain couples TRBV9 to TRBJ2-1; 7 bases are shared with TRBD2. Germline CDR1 and CDR2: SGDLS and YYNGEE. This CDR3 has 16 amino acids. J gave up 4 bases and V 0 bases, and 7 bases lay outside the gene matches.

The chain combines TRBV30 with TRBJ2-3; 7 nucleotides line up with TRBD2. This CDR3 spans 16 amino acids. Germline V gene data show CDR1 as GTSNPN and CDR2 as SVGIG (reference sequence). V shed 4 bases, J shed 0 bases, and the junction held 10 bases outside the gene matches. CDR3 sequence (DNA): TGTGCCTGGACCAAGGGGCTAGCGGTGAGCACAGATACGCAGTATTTT. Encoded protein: CAWTKGLAVSTDTQYF.

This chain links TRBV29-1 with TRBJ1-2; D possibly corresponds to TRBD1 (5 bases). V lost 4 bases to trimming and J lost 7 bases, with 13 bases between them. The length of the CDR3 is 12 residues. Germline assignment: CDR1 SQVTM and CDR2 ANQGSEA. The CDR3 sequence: CSVGQTGVGYTF. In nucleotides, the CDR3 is TGCAGCGTTGGACAGACTGGGGTTGGCTACACCTTC.

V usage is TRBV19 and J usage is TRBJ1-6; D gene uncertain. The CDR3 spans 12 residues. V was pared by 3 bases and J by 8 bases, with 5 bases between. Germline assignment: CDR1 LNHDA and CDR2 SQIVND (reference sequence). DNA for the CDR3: TGTGCCAGTAGTATTCGGGATTCACCCCTCCACTTT. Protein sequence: CASSIRDSPLHF.

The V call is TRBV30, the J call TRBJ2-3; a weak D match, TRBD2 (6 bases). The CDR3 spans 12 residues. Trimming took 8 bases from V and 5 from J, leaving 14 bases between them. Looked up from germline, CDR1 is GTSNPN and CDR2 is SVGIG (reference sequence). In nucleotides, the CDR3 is TGTGCCCGGGGGTCTAGAGGAGATACGCAGTATTTT. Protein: CARGSRGDTQYF.

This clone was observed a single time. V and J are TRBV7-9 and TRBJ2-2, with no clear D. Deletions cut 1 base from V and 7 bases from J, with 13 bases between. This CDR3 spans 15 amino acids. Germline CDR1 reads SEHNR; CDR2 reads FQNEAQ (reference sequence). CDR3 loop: CASSLVQALGGELFF. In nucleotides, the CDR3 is TGTGCCAGCAGCTTAGTCCAGGCACTCGGCGGGGAGCTGTTTTTT.

The CDR3 loop is CASTAIPGTFTDTQYF. In DNA, the CDR3 is TGTGCCAGCACCGCGATTCCCGGGACTTTCACAGATACGCAGTATTTT. The chain employs TRBV21-1 and TRBJ2-3; TRBD2 is the table's D call, not checked against the DNA. TRBV21-1 is described as a pseudogene. The CDR3 loop spans 16 amino acids.

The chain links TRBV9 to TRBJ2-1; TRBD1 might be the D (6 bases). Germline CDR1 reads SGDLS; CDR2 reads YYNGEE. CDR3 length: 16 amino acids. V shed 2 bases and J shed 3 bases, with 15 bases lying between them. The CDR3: CASSVWTASNYNEQFF. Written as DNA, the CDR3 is TGTGCCAGCAGCGTTTGGACAGCCTCAAACTACAATGAGCAGTTCTTC.

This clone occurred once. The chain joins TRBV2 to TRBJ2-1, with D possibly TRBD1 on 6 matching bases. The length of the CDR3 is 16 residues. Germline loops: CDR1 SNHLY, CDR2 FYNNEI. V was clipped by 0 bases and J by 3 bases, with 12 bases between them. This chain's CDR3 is CASSEAPGHLYNEQFF. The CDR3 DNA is TGTGCCAGCAGTGAAGCCCCGGGACACCTCTACAATGAGCAGTTCTTC.

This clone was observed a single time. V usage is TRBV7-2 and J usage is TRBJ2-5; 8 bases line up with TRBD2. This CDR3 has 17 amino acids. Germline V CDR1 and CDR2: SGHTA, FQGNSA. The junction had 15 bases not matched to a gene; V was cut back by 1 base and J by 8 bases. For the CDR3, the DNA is TGTGCCAGCAGCTTAGTGGGCGGCGGGAGGTGGGGGGAAACCCAGTACTTC. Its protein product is CASSLVGGGRWGETQYF.

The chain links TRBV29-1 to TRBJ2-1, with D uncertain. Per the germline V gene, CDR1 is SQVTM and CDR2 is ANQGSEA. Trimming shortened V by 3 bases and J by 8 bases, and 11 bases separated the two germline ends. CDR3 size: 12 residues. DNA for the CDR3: TGCAGCGTTGACCCGGGTTTATATGAGCAGTTCTTC. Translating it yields CSVDPGLYEQFF.

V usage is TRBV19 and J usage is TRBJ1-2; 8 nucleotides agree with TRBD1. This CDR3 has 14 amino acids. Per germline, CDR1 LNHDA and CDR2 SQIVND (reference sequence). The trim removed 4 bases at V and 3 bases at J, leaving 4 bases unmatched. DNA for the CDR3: TGTGCCAGTAGTAAACAGACAGGGGACTATGGCTACACCTTC. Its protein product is CASSKQTGDYGYTF.

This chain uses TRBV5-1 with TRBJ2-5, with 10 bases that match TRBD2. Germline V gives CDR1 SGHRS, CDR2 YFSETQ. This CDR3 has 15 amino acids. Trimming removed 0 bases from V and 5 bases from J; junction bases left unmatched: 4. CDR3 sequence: CASSLASGSKETQYF. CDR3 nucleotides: TGCGCCAGCAGCTTGGCTAGCGGGAGTAAGGAGACCCAGTACTTC. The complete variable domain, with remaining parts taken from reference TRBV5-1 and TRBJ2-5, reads KAGVTQTPRYLIKTRGQQVTLSCSPISGHRSVSWYQQTPGQGLQFLFEYFSETQRNKGNFPGRFSGRQFSNSRSEMNVSTLELGDSALYLCASSLASGSKETQYFGPGTRLLVL.

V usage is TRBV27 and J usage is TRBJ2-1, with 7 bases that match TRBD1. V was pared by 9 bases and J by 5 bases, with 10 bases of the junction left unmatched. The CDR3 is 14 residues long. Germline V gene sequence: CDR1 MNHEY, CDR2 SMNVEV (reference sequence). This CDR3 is CASNPGGRDNEQFF. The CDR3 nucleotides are TGTGCCAGTAATCCAGGGGGTCGAGACAATGAGCAGTTCTTC.

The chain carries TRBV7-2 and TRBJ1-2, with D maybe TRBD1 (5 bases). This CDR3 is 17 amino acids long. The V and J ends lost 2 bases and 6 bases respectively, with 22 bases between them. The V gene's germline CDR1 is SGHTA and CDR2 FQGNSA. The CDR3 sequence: CASSLWLGGAGPDGYTF. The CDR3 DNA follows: TGTGCCAGCAGCTTATGGCTCGGCGGGGCGGGCCCAGATGGCTACACCTTC.

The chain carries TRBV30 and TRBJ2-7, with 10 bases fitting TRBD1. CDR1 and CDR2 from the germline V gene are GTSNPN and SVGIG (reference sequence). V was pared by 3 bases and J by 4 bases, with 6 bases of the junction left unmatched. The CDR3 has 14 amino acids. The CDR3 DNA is TGTGCCTGGAGGGAAGGGACAGGGGCATACGAGCAGTACTTC. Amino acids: CAWREGTGAYEQYF. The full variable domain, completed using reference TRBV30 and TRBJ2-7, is SQTIHQWPATLVQPVGSPLSLECTVEGTSNPNLYWYRQAAGRGLQLLFYSVGIGQISSEVPQNLSASRPQDRQFILSSKKLLLSDSGFYLCAWREGTGAYEQYFGPGTRLTVT.

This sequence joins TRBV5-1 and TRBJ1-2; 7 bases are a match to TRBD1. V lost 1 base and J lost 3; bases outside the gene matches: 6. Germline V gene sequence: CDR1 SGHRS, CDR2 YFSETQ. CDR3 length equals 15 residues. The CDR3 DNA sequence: TGCGCCAGCAGCTTGAGGGACAGAGGCTACTATGGCTACACCTTC. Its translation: CASSLRDRGYYGYTF. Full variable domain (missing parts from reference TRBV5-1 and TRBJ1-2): KAGVTQTPRYLIKTRGQQVTLSCSPISGHRSVSWYQQTPGQGLQFLFEYFSETQRNKGNFPGRFSGRQFSNSRSEMNVSTLELGDSALYLCASSLRDRGYYGYTFGSGTRLTVV.

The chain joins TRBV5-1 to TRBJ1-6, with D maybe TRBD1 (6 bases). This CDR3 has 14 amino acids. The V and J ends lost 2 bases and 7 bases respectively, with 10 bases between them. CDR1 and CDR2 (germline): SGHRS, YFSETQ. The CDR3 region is CASSLTGQNSPLHF. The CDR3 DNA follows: TGCGCCAGCAGCTTAACGGGACAAAATTCACCCCTCCACTTT.

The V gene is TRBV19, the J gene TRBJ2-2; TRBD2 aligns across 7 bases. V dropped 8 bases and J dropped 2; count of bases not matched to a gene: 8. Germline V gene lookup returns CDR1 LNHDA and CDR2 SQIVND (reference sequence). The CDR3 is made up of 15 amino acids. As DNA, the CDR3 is TGTGCCAGTTCCCGACTAGCCCCAAACACCGGGGAGCTGTTTTTT. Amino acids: CASSRLAPNTGELFF. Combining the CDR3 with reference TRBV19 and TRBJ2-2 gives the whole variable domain DGGITQSPKYLFRKEGQNVTLSCEQNLNHDAMYWYRQDPGQGLRLIYYSQIVNDFQKGDIAEGYSVSREKKESFPLTVTSAQKNPTAFYLCASSRLAPNTGELFFGEGSRLTVL.